This TCR beta chain came from a study of tumor-infiltrating lymphocytes in localized non-small cell lung cancer. Whole-study context: The cohort mixed smokers and never-smokers, several histologies, and some post-neoadjuvant-chemotherapy samples. Study-level points and caveats: TCR sequencing covered a subset of patients with enough tissue.

Using immunoSEQ multiplex PCR, the repertoire was profiled, and TCRdb retains in-frame clones only, with some absent. This sample yields about 5,500 clones, of which around 80% are seen a single time; 9.7% belongs to the top ten. This clone was detected once. Its antigen is currently unknown. The germline V and J ends were trimmed by 4 bases and 0 bases, with 10 bases remaining between them. This CDR3 comprises 15 residues. CDR1 is SGHTA and CDR2 is FQGTGA in the germline V gene. The chain recombines TRBV7-3 with TRBJ2-1; a weak D match, TRBD2 (6 bases). The receptor's source is a human donor with non-small cell lung cancer. The sequencing input was lung tumor tissue. CDR3 residues: CASSWGRSSYNEQFF. The CDR3 DNA is TGTGCCAGCAGCTGGGGGAGGAGCTCCTACAATGAGCAGTTCTTC.